These T cell receptor beta chains were read from a single sample in a study of cytomegalovirus exposure and HLA in healthy donors. Method: immunoSEQ multiplex PCR; TCRdb's copy keeps in-frame clones and lacks some. Of 65,000 to 95,000 clones in the sample, 78% were seen once. Specimen: PBMCs. All receptors come from a male donor in good health and CMV-seropositive. Both conserved end residues are part of each CDR3. The D gene is left open where the match is weak. Size is stated for part of the rows, as once, few or many counts, or as a class when the clone is expanded.

d_gene | j_gene | v_gene | abundance | CDR3aa | CDR3nt
TRBD2 | TRBJ2-7 | TRBV6-6 | few | CASRAGVEQYF | TGTGCCAGCAGGGCGGGGGTCGAGCAGTACTTC
. | TRBJ1-2 | TRBV6-1 | . | CASSAGGTQDFGYTF | TGTGCCAGCAGTGCTGGCGGGACCCAAGATTTTGGCTACACCTTC
TRBD2 | TRBJ2-7 | TRBV4-2 | . | CASSPGLVTTEQYF | TGTGCCAGCAGCCCGGGACTAGTGACAACCGAGCAGTACTTC
. | TRBJ1-1 | TRBV7-8 | . | CASSPPFLRSNTEAFF | TGTGCCAGCAGCCCCCCCTTCCTAAGATCGAACACTGAAGCTTTCTTT
TRBD1 | TRBJ2-7 | TRBV7-8 | . | CASSLVGQAMYEQYF | TGTGCCAGCAGCTTAGTGGGACAGGCCATGTACGAGCAGTACTTC
. | TRBJ1-4 | TRBV2 | . | CASSDWGGREKLFF | TGTGCCAGCAGTGATTGGGGGGGTCGAGAAAAACTGTTTTTT
. | TRBJ2-1 | TRBV4-1 | . | CASSQGGASGRNYNEQFF | TGCGCCAGCAGCCAAGGCGGGGCTTCGGGTAGAAATTACAATGAGCAGTTCTTC
TRBD2 | TRBJ2-3 | TRBV6-5 | . | CASSRGLGGGNTQYF | TGTGCCAGCAGTAGGGGACTAGGGGGAGGAAATACGCAGTATTTT
TRBD2 | TRBJ2-5 | TRBV4-2 | . | CASSQGGLAEETQYF | TGTGCCAGCAGCCAGGGGGGACTAGCAGAGGAGACCCAGTACTTC
. | TRBJ2-2 | TRBV6-4 | . | CASSREGDTGELFF | TGTGCCAGCAGTAGGGAGGGGGACACCGGGGAGCTGTTTTTT
. | TRBJ1-1 | TRBV9 | . | CASSRRERATEAFF | TGTGCCAGCAGCAGGAGGGAAAGGGCCACTGAAGCTTTCTTT
TRBD2 | TRBJ2-2 | TRBV9 | . | CASSGTAVGGPMFF | TGTGCCAGCAGCGGAACGGCTGTGGGAGGGCCGATGTTTTTT
TRBD1 | TRBJ2-1 | TRBV5-4 | . | CATWDSYNEQFF | TGTGCCACCTGGGACAGCTACAATGAGCAGTTCTTC
TRBD1 | TRBJ2-3 | TRBV29-1 | . | CSGARDRSPIQDTQYF | TGCAGCGGAGCCCGGGACAGGAGCCCGATCCAAGATACGCAGTATTTT
. | TRBJ1-5 | TRBV27 | . | CASSITGFVSNQPQHF | TGTGCCAGCAGTATAACAGGGTTTGTGAGCAATCAGCCCCAGCATTTT
TRBD1 | TRBJ1-2 | TRBV6-5 | few | CASRRMTGVSGYTF | TGTGCCAGCAGACGTATGACAGGGGTGAGCGGCTACACCTTC
TRBD2 | TRBJ2-6 | TRBV6-4 | few | CASSETSGGGTGANVLTF | TGTGCCAGCAGTGAAACTAGCGGGGGCGGGACTGGGGCCAACGTCCTGACTTTC
TRBD2 | TRBJ2-1 | TRBV23-1 | . | CASSQSKGGLAGAGEQFF | TGCGCCAGCAGTCAATCGAAGGGTGGTCTAGCGGGAGCCGGTGAGCAGTTCTTC
. | TRBJ2-7 | TRBV28 | . | CASRPGSYEQYF | TGTGCCAGCAGGCCGGGCTCCTACGAGCAGTACTTC
TRBD2 | TRBJ2-3 | TRBV4-2 | . | CASSQRTSAARDTQYF | TGTGCCAGCAGCCAGAGGACTAGCGCCGCGAGGGATACGCAGTATTTT
TRBD1 | TRBJ2-7 | TRBV29-1 | few | CSVRQGAVNEQYF | TGCAGCGTCCGACAGGGGGCGGTGAACGAGCAGTACTTC
TRBD1 | TRBJ2-2 | TRBV7-3 | . | CASSARDRGPGELFF | TGTGCCAGCAGCGCCCGGGACAGGGGCCCCGGGGAGCTGTTTTTT
TRBD2 | TRBJ2-1 | TRBV2 | . | CASSKGRGLEQFF | TGTGCCAGCAGCAAAGGGAGGGGTTTAGAGCAGTTCTTC
. | TRBJ1-5 | TRBV27 | . | CASSPALGQGSQPQHF | TGTGCCAGCAGTCCAGCCCTGGGGCAGGGGAGTCAGCCCCAGCATTTT
TRBD2 | TRBJ2-2 | TRBV27 | . | CASSLPRTSGSTGELFF | TGTGCCAGCAGTCTCCCTCGGACTAGCGGGTCAACCGGGGAGCTGTTTTTT
. | TRBJ2-2 | TRBV6-4 | . | CASSDRPGNTGELFF | TGTGCCAGCAGTGATCGTCCAGGGAACACCGGGGAGCTGTTTTTT
TRBD1 | TRBJ2-7 | TRBV7-9 | . | CASSWTGMYEQYF | TGTGCCAGCAGCTGGACAGGGATGTACGAGCAGTACTTC
. | TRBJ1-3 | TRBV29-1 | . | CSVGVSGNTIYF | TGCAGCGTTGGAGTCTCTGGAAACACCATATATTTT
. | TRBJ2-2 | TRBV6-1 | . | CASKGLNTGELFF | TGTGCCAGCAAAGGACTCAACACCGGGGAGCTGTTTTTT
. | TRBJ2-7 | TRBV9 | . | CASSVDGQYAYEQYF | TGTGCCAGCAGCGTAGACGGACAGTACGCCTACGAGCAGTACTTC
TRBD1 | TRBJ2-7 | TRBV5-1 | . | CASSLAGTGGSYEQYF | TGCGCCAGCAGCTTGGCCGGGACAGGGGGATCCTACGAGCAGTACTTC
TRBD2 | TRBJ2-3 | TRBV6-4 | . | CASSDEAGGHTDTQYF | TGTGCCAGCAGTGATGAAGCGGGAGGTCACACAGATACGCAGTATTTT
. | TRBJ2-7 | TRBV28 | . | CASSLRSGVSYEQYF | TGTGCCAGCAGTTTACGTAGCGGAGTTTCCTACGAGCAGTACTTC
. | TRBJ1-2 | TRBV7-9 | . | CASSHTGLLGYTF | TGTGCCAGCAGCCATACAGGGCTTCTTGGCTACACCTTC
. | TRBJ1-5 | TRBV5-8 | . | CASRGQTNQPQHF | TGTGCCAGCAGGGGACAAACGAATCAGCCCCAGCATTTT
TRBD1 | TRBJ1-2 | TRBV6-5 | many | CASSYSRTGGGYGYTF | TGTGCCAGCAGTTACTCGCGGACAGGAGGAGGCTATGGCTACACCTTC